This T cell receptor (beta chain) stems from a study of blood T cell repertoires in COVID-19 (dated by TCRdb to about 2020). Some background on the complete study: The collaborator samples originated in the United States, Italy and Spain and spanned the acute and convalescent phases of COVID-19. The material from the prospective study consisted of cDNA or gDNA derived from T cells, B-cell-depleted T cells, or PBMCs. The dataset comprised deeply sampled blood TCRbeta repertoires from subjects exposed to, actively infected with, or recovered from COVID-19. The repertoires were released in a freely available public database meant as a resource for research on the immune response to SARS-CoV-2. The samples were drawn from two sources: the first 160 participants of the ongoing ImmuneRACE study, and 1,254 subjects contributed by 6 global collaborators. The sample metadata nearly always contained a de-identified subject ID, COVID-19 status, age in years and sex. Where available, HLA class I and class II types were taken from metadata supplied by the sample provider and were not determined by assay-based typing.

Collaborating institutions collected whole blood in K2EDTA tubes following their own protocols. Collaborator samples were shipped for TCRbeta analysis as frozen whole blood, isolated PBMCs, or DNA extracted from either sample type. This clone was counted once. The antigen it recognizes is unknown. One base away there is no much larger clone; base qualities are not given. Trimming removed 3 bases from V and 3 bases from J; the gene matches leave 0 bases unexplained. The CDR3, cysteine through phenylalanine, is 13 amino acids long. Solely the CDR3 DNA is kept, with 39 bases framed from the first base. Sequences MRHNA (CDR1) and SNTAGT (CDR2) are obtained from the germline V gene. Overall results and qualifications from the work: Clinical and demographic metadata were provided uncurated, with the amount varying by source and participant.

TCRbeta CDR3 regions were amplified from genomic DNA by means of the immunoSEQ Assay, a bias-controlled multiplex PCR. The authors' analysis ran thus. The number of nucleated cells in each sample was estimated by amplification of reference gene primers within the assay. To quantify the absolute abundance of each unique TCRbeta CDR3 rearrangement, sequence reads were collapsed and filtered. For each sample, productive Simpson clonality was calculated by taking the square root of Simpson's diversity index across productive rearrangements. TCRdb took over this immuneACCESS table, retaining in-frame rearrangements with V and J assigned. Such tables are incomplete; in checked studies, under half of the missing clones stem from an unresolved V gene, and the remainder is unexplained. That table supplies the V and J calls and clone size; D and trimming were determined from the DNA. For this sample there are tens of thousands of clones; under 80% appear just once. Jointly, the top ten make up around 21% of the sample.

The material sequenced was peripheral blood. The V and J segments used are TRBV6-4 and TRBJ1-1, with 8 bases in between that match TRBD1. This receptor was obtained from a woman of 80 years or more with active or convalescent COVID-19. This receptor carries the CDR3 CASSEDRDTEAFF. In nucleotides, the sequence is TGTGCCAGCAGTGAGGACAGGGACACTGAAGCTTTCTTT.